Below, 8 T cell receptor beta chains from the same sample are listed, as sequenced in a study of cytotoxic CD8 clonotypes in ibrutinib-treated CLL. Sequencing used immunoSEQ multiplex PCR; TCRdb keeps in-frame clones, though not all of them. The sample lists around 300,000 clones, roughly 80% occurring once. This specimen was PBMCs, taken before ibrutinib treatment. These receptors all come from a human donor with chronic lymphocytic leukemia.

This chain uses TRBV6-5 with TRBJ1-2; D gene uncertain. V was cut by 7 bases and J by 6 bases, with 15 bases left in between. Germline lookup yields CDR1 MNHEY and CDR2 SVGAGI. The CDR3 extends over 13 amino acids. The CDR3 reads CASIKKGRDGYTF. CDR3 in DNA: TGTGCCAGCATCAAGAAAGGGCGGGATGGCTACACCTTC.

The V and J genes are TRBV4-3 and TRBJ2-3; 7 nucleotides match TRBD2. This CDR3 is 13 amino acids long. CDR1 and CDR2 from the germline V gene are LGHNA and YSLEER. J gave up 11 bases and V 0 bases, and 5 bases lay outside the gene matches. The CDR3 spells CASSQDLGGMQYF. In nucleotides, the CDR3 is TGCGCCAGCAGCCAAGATCTCGGGGGGATGCAGTATTTT.

In its sample, this clone was seen once. The rearrangement joins TRBV9 to TRBJ2-7, with D perhaps TRBD1 or TRBD2 (5 bases each). From germline, CDR1 is SGDLS and CDR2 YYNGEE. The CDR3 runs to 14 residues. V lost 4 bases and J 3 bases, leaving 14 bases between the germline ends. For the CDR3, the DNA is TGTGCCAGCAGCAAAGGGACCGCCAACTACGAGCAGTACTTC. The encoded protein is CASSKGTANYEQYF. Supplemented by reference TRBV9 and TRBJ2-7, the full variable domain reads DSGVTQTPKHLITATGQRVTLRCSPRSGDLSVYWYQQSLDQGLQFLIQYYNGEERAKGNILERFSAQQFPDLHSELNLSSLELGDSALYFCASSKGTANYEQYFGPGTRLTVT.

The chain uses TRBV7-8 and TRBJ1-1, with 9 bases identical to TRBD1. CDR1 is SGHVS, CDR2 FQNEAQ, per germline. The CDR3 sequence is 14 residues long. V was clipped by 5 bases and J by 3 bases; unmatched bases: 4. The CDR3 reads CASSPRTGDTEAFF. CDR3 nucleotide sequence: TGTGCCAGCAGCCCTAGGACAGGGGACACTGAAGCTTTCTTT.

The V gene is TRBV7-2, the J gene TRBJ1-5; TRBD1 aligns across 8 bases. The germline V gene has CDR1 SGHTA and CDR2 FQGNSA. The CDR3 extends over 16 amino acids. V gave up 1 base and J gave up 6 bases; unmatched junction bases: 8. This CDR3 is CASSLVIRGRGQPQHF. CDR3 coding DNA: TGTGCCAGCAGCTTAGTAATCAGGGGGCGAGGTCAGCCCCAGCATTTT.

The J gene is TRBJ2-1, the V gene TRBV9; weak D call: TRBD2 (6 bases). The CDR3 sequence is 13 residues long. Trimming left V 3 bases short and J 6 bases short, with 10 bases between. Germline CDR1 and CDR2: SGDLS and YYNGEE. The CDR3 sequence is CASSAGTLNEQFF. The CDR3 bases are TGTGCCAGCAGCGCAGGGACTCTCAATGAGCAGTTCTTC.

The chain employs TRBV9 and TRBJ2-7; 9 bases line up with TRBD2. The CDR3 is 15 residues long. Germline lookup yields CDR1 SGDLS and CDR2 YYNGEE. Trimming cost V 4 bases and J 3 bases; bases outside gene matches: 8. The DNA for the CDR3 is TGTGCCAGCAGCCTTACTAGCGGGTTCGTCTACGAGCAGTACTTC. Amino acids: CASSLTSGFVYEQYF.

The chain joins TRBV10-3 to TRBJ2-1, with 9 bases that match TRBD2. The junction had 4 bases not matched to a gene; V was cut back by 4 bases and J by 0 bases. CDR1 and CDR2 from the germline V gene are ENHRY and SYGVKD. The CDR3 covers 16 residues. Here the CDR3 reads CAISVIAGVSYNEQFF. The CDR3 DNA sequence: TGTGCCATCAGTGTAATAGCGGGAGTCTCCTACAATGAGCAGTTCTTC.